This T cell receptor (beta chain) is from a study of regulatory and conventional T cells in RAG deficiency. Study-level findings and limits: Shorter CDR3s in all patient subsets; >85% Treg-Tconv overlap in Omenn. Sorted Omenn CD25-high CD127-low cells may not be bona fide Tregs.

Conventional CD4+ T cells were sorted from blood as CD25-low CD127-high cells. As concerns this clone: Antigen unknown.

The data were produced by immunoSEQ multiplex PCR, yet TCRdb's version contains in-frame clones alone and is incomplete. The sample records approximately 12,000 clones, just under 95% being singletons. These data also formed part of another study, on regulatory T cells. That source notes: The primer mix had 52 TRBV and 13 TRBJ primers. In patients, unique TRB V-J pairs were restricted and V/J usage skewed, especially in Tregs.

This TCR derives from a human donor in good health. What was sequenced was CD4+ effector T cells sorted from blood.

The CDR3 DNA sequence: TGTGCCAGCAGCTTAGCGTTCACAGATACGCAGTATTTT. Amino acid sequence: CASSLAFTDTQYF. The rearrangement uses TRBV7-2 and TRBJ2-3; D is ambiguous. Trimming cost V 0 bases and J 2 bases, with 3 bases left between them. The CDR3 totals 13 residues. Germline V CDR1 and CDR2: SGHTA, FQGNSA.